The present TCR beta chain was sequenced within a study of blood T cell repertoires in COVID-19. After removal of 4 bases from V and 4 bases from J, the junction contained 3 bases not matched to a gene. The CDR3 has 13 residues. Germline V gene lookup returns CDR1 SGHDN and CDR2 FVKESK. Study processing details: Researchers report that nucleated cell counts were estimated from reference gene primer amplification. Libraries were prepared by immunoSEQ multiplex PCR; TCRdb keeps only in-frame clonotypes and omits some of them. V and J calls and clone size come straight from that table; D and trimming were deduced from the DNA. Of 120,000 or so clones in the sample, over 75% were seen once.

The TCR originated in a woman of 80 years or more with acute or convalescent COVID-19. The specimen was peripheral blood. The chain is built from TRBV14 and TRBJ1-2; 7 positions match TRBD1. The CDR3 is CASSLDRAYGYTF. CDR3 DNA: TGTGCCAGCAGCCTTGACAGGGCCTATGGCTACACCTTC.